The clone carrying this T cell receptor (beta chain) was detected a few times. The antigen remains unidentified. Stated time point: persistent/refractory GD, antithyroid drugs over 5 years with positive TRAb. RNA extracted from PBMCs served as the sequencing template. The junction had 2 bases not matched to a gene; V was cut back by 2 bases and J by 2 bases. Germline values: CDR1 ENHRY, CDR2 SYGVKD. This CDR3 comprises 14 residues. This record comes from a study of regulatory T cells in long-lasting Graves disease. The wider study: Over 5 years of antithyroid drugs plus positive TSH receptor antibodies defined persistent Graves' disease.

Relying on iRepertoire HTBI primers and Arm-PCR of CDR3 regions, the team built TCR beta libraries. In TCRdb, the multiplex PCR reads were re-called with MiXCR into one record per CDR3 protein. Among a few hundred thousand distinct CDR3 sequences listed, under 25% were seen once. Findings and caveats of the study: Persistent patients shared more public clonotypes (approximately 2,700) than newly diagnosed patients (around 1,000). TCR diversity was lower in persistent Graves' patients than in newly diagnosed ones. TRBV28 was favored in persistent disease, as were TRBJ1-2 and TRBJ2-5.

V usage is TRBV10-3 and J usage is TRBJ1-2, with 7 bases aligning to TRBD1. This clonotype was sampled from a female donor with Graves disease. Sequencing was performed on peripheral blood mononuclear cells (PBMCs), taken when the disease was refractory, from a patient treated with antithyroid drugs. CDR3: CAISERQGNYGYTF. The CDR3 nucleotides read TGTGCCATCAGTGAGCGACAGGGCAACTATGGCTACACCTTC.